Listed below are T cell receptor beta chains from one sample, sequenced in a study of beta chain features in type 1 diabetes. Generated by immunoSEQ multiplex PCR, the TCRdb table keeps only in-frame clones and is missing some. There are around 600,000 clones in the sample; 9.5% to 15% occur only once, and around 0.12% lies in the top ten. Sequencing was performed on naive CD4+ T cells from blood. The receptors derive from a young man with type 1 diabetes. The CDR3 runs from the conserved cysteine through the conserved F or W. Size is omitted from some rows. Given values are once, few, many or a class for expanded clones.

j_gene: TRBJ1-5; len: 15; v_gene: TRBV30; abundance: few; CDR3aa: CAWKPGQLSNQPQHF
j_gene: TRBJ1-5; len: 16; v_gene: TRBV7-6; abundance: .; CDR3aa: CASSLGTGRGHQPQHF
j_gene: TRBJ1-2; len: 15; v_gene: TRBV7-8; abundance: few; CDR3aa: CASSLVRDRGDGYTF
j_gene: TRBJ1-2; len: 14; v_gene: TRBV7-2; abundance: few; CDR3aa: CATGMRETNYGYTF
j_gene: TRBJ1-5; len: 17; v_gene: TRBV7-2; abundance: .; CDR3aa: CASSLAVGNPLDQPQHF
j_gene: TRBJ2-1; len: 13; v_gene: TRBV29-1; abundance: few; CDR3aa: CSVVTSGGGEQFF
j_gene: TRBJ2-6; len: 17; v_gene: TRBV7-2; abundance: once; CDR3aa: CASGGLAGLSGANVLTF
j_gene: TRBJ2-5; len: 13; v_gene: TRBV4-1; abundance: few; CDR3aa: CASSRGPQETQYF
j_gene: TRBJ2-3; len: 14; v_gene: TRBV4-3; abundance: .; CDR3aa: CASGAGDGGDTQYF
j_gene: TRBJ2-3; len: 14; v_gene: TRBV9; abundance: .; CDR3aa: CASTPGALTDTQYF
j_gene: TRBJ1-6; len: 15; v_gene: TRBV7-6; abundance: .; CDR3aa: CASSLVAGGNSPLHF
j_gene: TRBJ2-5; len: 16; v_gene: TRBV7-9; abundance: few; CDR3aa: CASSPREGWRQETQYF
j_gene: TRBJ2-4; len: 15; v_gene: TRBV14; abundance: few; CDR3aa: CASSQRLTAKNIQYF
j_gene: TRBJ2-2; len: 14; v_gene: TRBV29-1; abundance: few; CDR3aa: CSVERQANTGELFF
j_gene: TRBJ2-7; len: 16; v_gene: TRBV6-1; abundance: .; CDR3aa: CASSVTTLTVTYEQYF
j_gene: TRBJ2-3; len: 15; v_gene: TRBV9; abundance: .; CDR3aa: CASSLSGGATDTQYF
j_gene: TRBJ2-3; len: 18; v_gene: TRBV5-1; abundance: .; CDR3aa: CASSLARESAASTDTQYF
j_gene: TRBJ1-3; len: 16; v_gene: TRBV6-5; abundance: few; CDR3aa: CASSYSGDGAGNTIYF
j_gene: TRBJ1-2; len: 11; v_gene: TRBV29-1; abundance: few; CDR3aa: CSVRINYGYTF
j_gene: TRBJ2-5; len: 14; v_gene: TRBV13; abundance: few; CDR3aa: CASSSWMKGETQYF
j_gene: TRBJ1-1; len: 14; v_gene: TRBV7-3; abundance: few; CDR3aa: CASSIQGMNTEAFF
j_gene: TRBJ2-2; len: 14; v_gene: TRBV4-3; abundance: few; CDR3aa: CASSQEHHTGELFF
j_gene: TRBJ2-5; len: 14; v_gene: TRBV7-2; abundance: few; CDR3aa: CASSFGSFTETQYF
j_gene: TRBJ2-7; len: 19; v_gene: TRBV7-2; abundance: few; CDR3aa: CASSLAVEAWEGYPYEQYF
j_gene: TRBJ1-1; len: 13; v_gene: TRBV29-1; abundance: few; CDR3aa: CSAERGADTEAFF
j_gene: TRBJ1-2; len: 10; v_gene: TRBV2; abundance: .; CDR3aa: CASGGYGYTF
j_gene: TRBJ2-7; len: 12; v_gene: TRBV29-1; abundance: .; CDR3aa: CSVAQGTYEQYF
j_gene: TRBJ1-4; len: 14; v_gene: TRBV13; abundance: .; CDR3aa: CASSSRGIGEKLFF
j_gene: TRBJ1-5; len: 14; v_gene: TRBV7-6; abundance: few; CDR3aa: CASSLGDWAQPQHF
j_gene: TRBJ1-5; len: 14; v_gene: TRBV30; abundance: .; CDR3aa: CAWSEGSGYQPQHF
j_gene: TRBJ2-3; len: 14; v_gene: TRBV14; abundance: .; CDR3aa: CASSQEVTTDTQYF
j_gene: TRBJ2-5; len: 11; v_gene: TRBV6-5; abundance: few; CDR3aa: CASSVQETQYF
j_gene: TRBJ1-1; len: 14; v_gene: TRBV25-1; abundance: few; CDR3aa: CASSTPGEATEAFF
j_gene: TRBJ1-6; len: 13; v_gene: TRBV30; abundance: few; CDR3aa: CACGTDYNSPLHF
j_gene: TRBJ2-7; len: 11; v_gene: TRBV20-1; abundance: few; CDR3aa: CSARGVSEQYF
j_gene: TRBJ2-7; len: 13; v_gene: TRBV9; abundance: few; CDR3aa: CASSRQGTGEQYF
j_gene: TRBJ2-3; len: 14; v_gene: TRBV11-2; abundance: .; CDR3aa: CASSHLQSTDTQYF
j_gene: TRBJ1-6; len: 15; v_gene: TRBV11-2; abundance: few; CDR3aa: CAVGAESSYNSPLHF
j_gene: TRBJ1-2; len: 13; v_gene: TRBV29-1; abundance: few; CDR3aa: CSVGPGTGYGYTF
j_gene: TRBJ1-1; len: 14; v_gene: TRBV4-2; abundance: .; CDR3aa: CASSQDVSGFEAFF
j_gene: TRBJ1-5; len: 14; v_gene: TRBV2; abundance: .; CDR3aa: CASSEWSRNQPQHF
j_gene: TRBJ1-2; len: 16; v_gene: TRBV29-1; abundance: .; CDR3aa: CSVTPGGSGIGYGYTF
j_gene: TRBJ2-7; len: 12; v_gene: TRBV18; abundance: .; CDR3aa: CASSGQGYEQYF
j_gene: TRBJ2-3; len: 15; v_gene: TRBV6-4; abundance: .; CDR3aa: CASSATGGSTDTQYF
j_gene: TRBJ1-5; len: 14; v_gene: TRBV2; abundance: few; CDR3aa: CASSETDPNQPQHF
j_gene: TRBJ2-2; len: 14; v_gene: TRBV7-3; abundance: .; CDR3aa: CASSSTGTAGELFF
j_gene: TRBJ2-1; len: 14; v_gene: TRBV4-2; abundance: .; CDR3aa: CASSQPNRDNEQFF
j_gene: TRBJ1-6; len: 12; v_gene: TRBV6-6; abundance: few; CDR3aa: CASMGTNSPLHF
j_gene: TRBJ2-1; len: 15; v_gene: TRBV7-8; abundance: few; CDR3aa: CASSLGAGAYNEQFF
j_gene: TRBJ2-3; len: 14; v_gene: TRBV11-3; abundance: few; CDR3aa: CASSGDQGTDTQYF
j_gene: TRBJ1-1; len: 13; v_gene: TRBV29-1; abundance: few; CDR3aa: CSADPGGNTEAFF
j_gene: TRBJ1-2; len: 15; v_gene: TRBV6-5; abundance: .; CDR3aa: CASSYDDSANYGYTF
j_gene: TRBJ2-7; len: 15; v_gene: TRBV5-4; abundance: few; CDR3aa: CASSGPGQGSREQYF
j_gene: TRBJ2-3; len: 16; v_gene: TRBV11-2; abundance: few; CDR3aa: CASSFPSGGGTDTQYF
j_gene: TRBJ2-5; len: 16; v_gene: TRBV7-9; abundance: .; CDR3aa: CASSLDAGQGRETQYF
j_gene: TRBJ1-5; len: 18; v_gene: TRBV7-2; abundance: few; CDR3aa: CASSLLGRDRGNIQPQHF
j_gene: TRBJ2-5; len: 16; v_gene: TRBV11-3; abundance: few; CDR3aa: CASSLGVLGLQETQYF
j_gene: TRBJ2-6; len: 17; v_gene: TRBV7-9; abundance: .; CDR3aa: CASSLETGRPGANVLTF
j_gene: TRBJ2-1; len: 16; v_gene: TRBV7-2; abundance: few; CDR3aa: CASRPPRGQGLNEQFF